The present TCR beta chain was sequenced within a study of neoadjuvant anti-PD-1 for oral cavity cancer. Here immunoSEQ multiplex PCR was the method, and the copy in TCRdb shows in-frame clones only, minus some. The repertoire holds more than 50,000 clones, with around four fifths as singletons. Comment on this clone: The antigen is unknown.

The germline CDR1 and CDR2 sequences are WSHSY and SAAADI. The CDR3 has 10 residues. V lost 8 bases to trimming and J lost 7 bases, with 6 bases between them. General observations from the study: Post-nivolumab, blood T cell clonality was significantly elevated in non-responders. Only three patients per response group were TCR-analyzed; validation needed. Higher pretreatment blood Treg/Th17 ratios correlated with higher pretreatment blood and lower post-treatment tumor TCRbeta clonality.

The sequenced sample was PBMCs, obtained before nivolumab (anti-PD-1) treatment. The rearrangement joins TRBV10-2 to TRBJ2-1; the D is unclear. This sequence was found in a person between 35 and 79 years old with oral cavity squamous cell carcinoma. CDR3 sequence: CASSENEQFF. The CDR3 bases are TGCGCCAGCTCCGAGAATGAGCAGTTCTTC.